Sequencing of this TCR beta chain was carried out in a study of monozygotic twins with inflammatory bowel disease. The CDR3 covers 15 residues. The germline V gene encodes CDR1 KGHSH and CDR2 LQKENI. A total RNA quantity of around 3,700 ng went into each TCR library. UMIs incorporating a 6-nucleotide sample barcode were appended by means of template switching. TCRdb reprocessed the 5' RACE reads, keeping one entry per CDR3 protein, no DNA. The sample includes about 330,000 distinct CDR3 sequences. The sequencing sample was made of blood. This receptor was identified in a human donor with ulcerative colitis or Crohn's disease, or a healthy co-twin of an affected twin (not recorded which). V and J are TRBV18 and TRBJ2-3. The CDR3: CASSPLLGGTDTQYF. Complete variable domain (other parts from reference TRBV18 and TRBJ2-3): NAGVMQNPRHLVRRRGQEARLRCSPMKGHSHVYWYRQLPEEGLKFMVYLQKENIIDESGMPKERFSAEFPKEGPSILRIQQVVRGDSAAYFCASSPLLGGTDTQYFGPGTRLTVL.